The 28 T cell receptor beta chains in this list originate from one sample, sequenced in a study of blood T cell repertoires in COVID-19. The assay was immunoSEQ multiplex PCR, and TCRdb's table has in-frame clones only and misses some. The sample carries 200,000 to 250,000 clones, around 88% recorded once. Sample: PBMCs or T cells enriched from blood (not recorded which). The receptors originated from a woman in her forties or fifties who had recovered from COVID-19.

J is TRBJ2-5 and V is TRBV30, with D perhaps matching TRBD2 (6 bases). The ends were cut back, 2 bases at V and 1 base at J, with 11 bases in the middle. This CDR3 is built from 14 residues. Germline CDR1 reads GTSNPN; CDR2 reads SVGIG (reference sequence). CDR3 residues: CAWSIGGAQETQYF. The CDR3 nucleotides are TGTGCCTGGAGTATAGGCGGGGCCCAAGAGACCCAGTACTTC.

The chain employs TRBV18 and TRBJ1-6, with 8 bases aligning to TRBD1. The V segment lost 6 bases and the J segment 8 bases; nucleotides outside the gene matches: 12. The CDR3 has 16 amino acids. Germline CDR1 reads KGHSH; CDR2 reads LQKENI. CDR3 nucleotide sequence: TGTGCCAGCTCGTCAGGCGGGACAGGTTTTGATTCACCCCTCCACTTT. This translates into CASSSGGTGFDSPLHF.

Only one count was recorded for this clone. The chain carries TRBV7-2 and TRBJ2-7; TRBD1 aligns across 8 bases. CDR1 SGHTA and CDR2 FQGNSA come from the germline V gene. V dropped 1 base and J dropped 2; count of bases not matched to a gene: 4. The CDR3 is 15 residues long. In nucleotides, the CDR3 is TGTGCCAGCAGCTTAGGGACAGGGACCCCCTACGAGCAGTACTTC. Its translation is CASSLGTGTPYEQYF.

V is TRBV4-3 and J is TRBJ2-5; 10 nucleotides align to TRBD2. Trimming removed 0 bases from V and 7 bases from J; junction bases left unmatched: 8. The CDR3 loop spans 16 amino acids. Germline V gene lookup returns CDR1 LGHNA and CDR2 YSLEER. This CDR3 reads CASSQELAGSLGTQYF. The CDR3 nucleotides are TGCGCCAGCAGCCAAGAACTAGCGGGGTCTCTGGGGACCCAGTACTTC.

The chain carries TRBV7-3 and TRBJ2-3; no clear D gene. The CDR3 length is 13 residues. Germline loops: CDR1 SGHTA, CDR2 FQGTGA. Deletions cut 1 base from V and 4 bases from J, with 6 bases between. CDR3 loop: CASSLRRADTQYF. In DNA form, the CDR3 reads TGTGCCAGCAGCTTAAGACGGGCAGATACGCAGTATTTT.

This chain links TRBV11-1 with TRBJ1-1; no reliable D call. This CDR3 comprises 15 residues. The germline gives CDR1 SGHAT, CDR2 FQDESV (reference sequence). Trimming pared 10 bases from V and 0 bases from J, leaving 18 bases between. In DNA, the CDR3 is TGTGCCACAAGCGGTGTGGCAGGTTTGAACACTGAAGCTTTCTTT. Protein product: CATSGVAGLNTEAFF.

J is TRBJ2-1 and V is TRBV11-2, with unresolved D. This CDR3 has 15 amino acids. Trimming cost V 5 bases and J 6 bases, with 17 bases left between them. Germline CDR1 and CDR2: SGHAT and FQNNGV. The CDR3 here is CASSRRGILVNEQFF. In nucleotides, the CDR3 is TGTGCCAGCAGCCGACGAGGTATATTGGTCAATGAGCAGTTCTTC.

The J gene is TRBJ2-1, the V gene TRBV29-1; weak D call: TRBD2 (5 bases). The ends were cut back, 7 bases at V and 4 bases at J, with 14 bases in the middle. The CDR3 is 13 residues long. Germline CDR1 and CDR2: SQVTM and ANQGSEA. CDR3 DNA sequence: TGCAGCGCGAATCCAGCGGCTTACAATGAGCAGTTCTTC. Translating it yields CSANPAAYNEQFF.

The chain employs TRBV2 and TRBJ1-2; D not resolved. This CDR3 is built from 15 residues. Germline lookup yields CDR1 SNHLY and CDR2 FYNNEI. With 9 bases removed from V and 2 bases from J, the gap between germline ends came to 19 bases. The CDR3 sequence: CASSPAQLGNYGYTF. CDR3 bases: TGTGCCAGTTCCCCGGCACAGCTTGGGAACTATGGCTACACCTTC. The variable domain in full, completed from reference TRBV2 and TRBJ1-2, reads EPEVTQTPSHQVTQMGQEVILRCVPISNHLYFYWYRQILGQKVEFLVSFYNNEISEKSEIFDDQFSVERPDGSNFTLKIRSTKLEDSAMYFCASSPAQLGNYGYTFGSGTRLTVV.

The chain has TRBV10-3 and TRBJ1-5, with D possibly being TRBD1 (6 bases). Germline V gene lookup returns CDR1 ENHRY and CDR2 SYGVKD. Trimming pared 0 bases from V and 0 bases from J, leaving 12 bases between. The CDR3 is 17 residues long. CDR3 in DNA: TGTGCCATCAGTGAGTCCCGGACAGAGTATAGCAATCAGCCCCAGCATTTT. Translated, it gives CAISESRTEYSNQPQHF.

The J gene is TRBJ2-7, the V gene TRBV5-1, with TRBD1 as a possible D gene (5 bases). V dropped 3 bases and J dropped 5 bases, with 9 bases sitting between them. There are 12 residues in the CDR3. CDR1 is SGHRS and CDR2 is YFSETQ in the germline V gene. In DNA, the CDR3 is TGCGCCAGCAGCTACCAGGGCGACGAGCAGTACTTC. Its translation: CASSYQGDEQYF.

The chain links TRBV7-2 to TRBJ2-5; 10 nucleotides align to TRBD2. The germline V gene encodes CDR1 SGHTA and CDR2 FQGNSA. The CDR3 length is 14 residues. V shed 5 bases, J shed 3 bases, and the junction held 3 bases outside the gene matches. CDR3 coding DNA: TGTGCCAGCAGCCGGACTAGCGGCAAAGAGACCCAGTACTTC. It specifies CASSRTSGKETQYF.

The chain joins TRBV25-1 to TRBJ2-2, with 7 bases fitting TRBD1. Germline V gene sequence: CDR1 MGHDK, CDR2 SYGVNS. This CDR3 is built from 14 residues. The V gene end was trimmed by 8 bases and the J gene end by 0 bases; junction bases not matched to a gene: 3. This CDR3 is CASSGTANTGELFF. CDR3 sequence (DNA): TGTGCCAGCTCTGGGACAGCGAACACCGGGGAGCTGTTTTTT.

The chain couples TRBV2 to TRBJ2-1; weak D call: TRBD2 (5 bases). Germline V CDR1 and CDR2: SNHLY, FYNNEI. This CDR3 has 18 residues. Trimming cost V 2 bases and J 0 bases, with 17 bases left between them. DNA for the CDR3: TGTGCCAGCAGTGAATCCTTCGGAGGCGCAGGCTCCTACAATGAGCAGTTCTTC. Translating it yields CASSESFGGAGSYNEQFF.

V is TRBV4-3 and J is TRBJ2-7; 9 bases fit TRBD1. Trimming cost V 1 base and J 4 bases; bases outside gene matches: 5. CDR3 length: 15 amino acids. Germline V CDR1 and CDR2: LGHNA, YSLEER. The CDR3 DNA follows: TGCGCCAGCAGCCAAGGGACGACAGGGGGGTACGAGCAGTACTTC. This translates into CASSQGTTGGYEQYF.

The chain uses TRBV27 and TRBJ2-2; D perhaps matches TRBD1 (7 bases). V was clipped by 6 bases and J by 6 bases, with 11 bases between them. This CDR3 has 13 residues. Germline CDR1 and CDR2: MNHEY and SMNVEV (reference sequence). The CDR3 region is CASRGRGAGELFF. Here the CDR3 DNA reads TGTGCCAGCAGAGGCAGGGGGGCCGGGGAGCTGTTTTTT.

CDR3 DNA: TGTGCCAGCAGGAGGAGCACAGATACGCAGTATTTT. This codes for CASRRSTDTQYF. The rearrangement links TRBV12-3 or TRBV12-4 to TRBJ2-3, with D unclear. The germline V and J ends were trimmed by 6 bases and 0 bases, with 4 bases remaining between them. The CDR3 consists of 12 residues.

This clone was seen at least ten times. The V gene is TRBV7-2, the J gene TRBJ2-7; TRBD2 is a possible D gene (5 bases). Germline CDR1 is SGHTA and CDR2 is FQGNSA. Trimming removed 5 bases at V and 7 bases at J, with 18 bases between. The CDR3 loop spans 14 amino acids. The CDR3 protein is CASSPRPTTGEQYF. CDR3 nucleotide sequence: TGTGCCAGCAGCCCCCGACCGACGACGGGGGAGCAGTACTTC.

The chain joins TRBV10-2 to TRBJ1-2; TRBD1 agrees at 10 bases. V was clipped by 6 bases and J by 8 bases; unmatched bases: 6. The CDR3 is 13 residues long. Germline values: CDR1 WSHSY, CDR2 SAAADI. In DNA form, the CDR3 reads TGCGCCAGCAGCCGGGACAGGGGTTACGGCTACACCTTC. It translates to CASSRDRGYGYTF.

The rearrangement joins TRBV5-5 to TRBJ1-1, with 8 bases lining up with TRBD1. From germline, CDR1 is SGHKS and CDR2 YYEKEE (reference sequence). V was pared by 4 bases and J by 5 bases, with 7 bases of the junction left unmatched. The CDR3 length is 14 residues. This CDR3 is CASSRQGAGTEAFF. The DNA for the CDR3 is TGTGCCAGCAGCCGCCAGGGGGCTGGGACTGAAGCTTTCTTT.

The chain carries TRBV18 and TRBJ1-5; D not certain. The CDR3 sequence is 15 residues long. Germline values: CDR1 KGHSH, CDR2 LQKENI. The ends were cut back, 4 bases at V and 4 bases at J, with 14 bases in the middle. This CDR3 is CASSLGPGSNQPQHF. The CDR3 region has the DNA TGTGCCAGCTCACTTGGGCCAGGTTCGAATCAGCCCCAGCATTTT.

The gene calls are TRBV5-4 and TRBJ2-5; TRBD2 agrees at 12 bases. The V and J ends lost 5 bases and 3 bases, in that order; junction bases with no gene match: 5. The CDR3 has 15 amino acids. In germline, CDR1 is SGHNT, CDR2 YYREEE (reference sequence). The CDR3 reads CASRSGLAGKETQYF. As DNA, the CDR3 is TGTGCCAGCAGGTCCGGACTAGCGGGGAAAGAGACCCAGTACTTC. The full variable domain, rest sourced from reference TRBV5-4 and TRBJ2-5, is ETGVTQSPTHLIKTRGQQVTLRCSSQSGHNTVSWYQQALGQGPQFIFQYYREEENGRGNFPPRFSGLQFPNYSSELNVNALELDDSALYLCASRSGLAGKETQYFGPGTRLLVL.

This clone was counted a single time. This sequence joins TRBV19 and TRBJ1-1; D is possibly TRBD1 (6 bases). V was clipped by 5 bases and J by 3 bases, with 16 bases between them. The CDR3 covers 15 residues. Germline V lookup: CDR1 LNHDA, CDR2 SQIVND (reference sequence). This chain's CDR3 is CASSPKTGMYTEAFF. CDR3 sequence (DNA): TGTGCCAGTAGTCCCAAAACAGGGATGTACACTGAAGCTTTCTTT.

The rearrangement joins TRBV5-6 to TRBJ2-7; 12 bases map to TRBD1. Looked up from germline, CDR1 is SGHDT and CDR2 is YYEEEE. J gave up 5 bases and V 3 bases, and 6 bases lay outside the gene matches. The CDR3 is 15 residues long. The CDR3 bases are TGTGCCAGCAGCTATGGGACAGGGGGCTTCAACGAGCAGTACTTC. Its translation: CASSYGTGGFNEQYF.

The chain has TRBV18 and TRBJ1-5, with D tentatively TRBD1 (6 bases). The CDR3 is 14 amino acids. The V end lost 4 bases, the J end lost 3 bases, and 10 bases lay between the germline ends. The germline CDR1 and CDR2 sequences are KGHSH and LQKENI. The CDR3: CASSQQGNNQPQHF. The CDR3, as DNA: TGTGCCAGCTCACAACAGGGAAACAATCAGCCCCAGCATTTT. The full variable domain, its missing parts supplied by reference TRBV18 and TRBJ1-5, is NAGVMQNPRHLVRRRGQEARLRCSPMKGHSHVYWYRQLPEEGLKFMVYLQKENIIDESGMPKERFSAEFPKEGPSILRIQQVVRGDSAAYFCASSQQGNNQPQHFGDGTRLSIL.

The chain has TRBV7-3 and TRBJ2-4; D may be TRBD2 (5 bases). Trimming removed 5 bases at V and 7 bases at J, with 15 bases between. CDR3 length: 14 amino acids. Germline CDR1 and CDR2: SGHTA and FQGTGA. DNA of the CDR3: TGTGCCAGCAGCCCGGGGTATAATGGGAACATTCAGTACTTC. Its protein is CASSPGYNGNIQYF.

The chain couples TRBV7-9 to TRBJ2-7; TRBD1 is a possible D gene (5 bases). Trimming removed 1 base at V and 3 bases at J, with 7 bases between. The CDR3 loop spans 13 amino acids. The germline V gene encodes CDR1 SEHNR and CDR2 FQNEAQ (reference sequence). The DNA for the CDR3 is TGTGCCAGCAGCTTAGGCAGGGACTACGAGCAGTACTTC. This translates into CASSLGRDYEQYF.

The V and J genes are TRBV28 and TRBJ1-1; D possibly corresponds to TRBD1 (5 bases). There are 12 residues in the CDR3. CDR1 is MDHEN and CDR2 is SYDVKM in the germline V gene. With 3 bases removed from V and 9 bases from J, the gap between germline ends came to 11 bases. The CDR3 sequence is CASSLYRQKAFF. CDR3 coding DNA: TGTGCCAGCAGTTTGTACAGGCAAAAAGCTTTCTTT.